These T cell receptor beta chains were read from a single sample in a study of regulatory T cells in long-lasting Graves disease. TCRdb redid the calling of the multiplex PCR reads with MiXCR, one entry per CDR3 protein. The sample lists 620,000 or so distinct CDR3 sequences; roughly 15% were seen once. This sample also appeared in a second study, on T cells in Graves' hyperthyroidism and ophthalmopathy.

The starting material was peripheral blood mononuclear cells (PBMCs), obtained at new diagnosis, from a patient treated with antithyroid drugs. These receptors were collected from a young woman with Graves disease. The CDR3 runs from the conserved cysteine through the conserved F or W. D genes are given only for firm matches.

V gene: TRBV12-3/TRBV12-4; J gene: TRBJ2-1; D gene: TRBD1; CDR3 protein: CASSPTPGTGKRSSYNEQFF
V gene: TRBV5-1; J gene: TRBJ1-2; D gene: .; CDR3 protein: CASSLEGRVYGYTF
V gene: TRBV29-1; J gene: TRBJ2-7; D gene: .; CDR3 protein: CSVRQYYEQYF
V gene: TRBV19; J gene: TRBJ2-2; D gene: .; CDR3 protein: CASSTGAPSANTGELFF
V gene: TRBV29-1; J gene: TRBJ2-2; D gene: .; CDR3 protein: CGTDREGGELVF
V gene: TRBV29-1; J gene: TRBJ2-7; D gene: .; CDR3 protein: CSVGVSSYEQYF
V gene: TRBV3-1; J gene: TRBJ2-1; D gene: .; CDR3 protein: CASSHSPNEQFF
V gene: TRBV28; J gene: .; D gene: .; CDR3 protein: CASSEARLTLHF
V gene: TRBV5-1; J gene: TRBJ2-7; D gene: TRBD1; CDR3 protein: CASSMNRQGGTYEQYF
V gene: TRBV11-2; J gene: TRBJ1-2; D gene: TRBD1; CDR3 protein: CASSPHPLDRAYGYTF
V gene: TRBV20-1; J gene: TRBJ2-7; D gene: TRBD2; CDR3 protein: CSARQRTSPNSAHEQYF
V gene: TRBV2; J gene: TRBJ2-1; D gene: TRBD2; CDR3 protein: CASVGLAEYNEQFF
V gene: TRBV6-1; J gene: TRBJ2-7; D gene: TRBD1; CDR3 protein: CASKKTGTAYEQYF
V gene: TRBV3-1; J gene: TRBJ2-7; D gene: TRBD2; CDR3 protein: CASRPTPAGGTYEQYF
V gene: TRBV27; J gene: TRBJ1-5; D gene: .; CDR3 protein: CASSKENSNQPQHF
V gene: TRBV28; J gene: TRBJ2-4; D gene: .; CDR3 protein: CASEGRSKNIQYF
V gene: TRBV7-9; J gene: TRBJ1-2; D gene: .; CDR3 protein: CASSSPSGNGYTF
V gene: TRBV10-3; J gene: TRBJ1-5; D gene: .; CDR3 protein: CAISESVDQPQHF
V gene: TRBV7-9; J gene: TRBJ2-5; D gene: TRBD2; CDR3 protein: CASSPGLAGSETQYF
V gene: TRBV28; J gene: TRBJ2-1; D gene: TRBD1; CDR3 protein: CASSLRQGVNEQFF
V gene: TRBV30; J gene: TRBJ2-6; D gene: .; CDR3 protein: CAWKPPQGISGANVLTF
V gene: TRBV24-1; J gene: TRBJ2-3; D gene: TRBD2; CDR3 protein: CATSGTRGTDTQYF
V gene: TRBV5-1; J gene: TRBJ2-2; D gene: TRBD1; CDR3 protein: CASSPQGAPNTGELFF
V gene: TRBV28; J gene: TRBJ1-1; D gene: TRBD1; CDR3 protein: CASTKTGDWNTEAFF
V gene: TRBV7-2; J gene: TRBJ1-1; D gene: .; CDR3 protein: CASSLISLANTEAFF
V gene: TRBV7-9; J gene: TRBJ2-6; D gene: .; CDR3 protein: CASSLNRESAGANVLTF
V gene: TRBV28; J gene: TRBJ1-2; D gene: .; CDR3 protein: CANRSSGGNFNYGYTF
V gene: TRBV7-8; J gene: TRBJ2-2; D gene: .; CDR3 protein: CASSLAGGPMGGELFF
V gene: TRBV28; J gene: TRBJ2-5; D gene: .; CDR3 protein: CASGQYQETQYF
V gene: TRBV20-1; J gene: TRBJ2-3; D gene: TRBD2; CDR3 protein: CSAKTSFIFTDTQYF
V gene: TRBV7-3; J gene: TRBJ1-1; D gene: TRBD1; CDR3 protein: CASSPSAGTVNTEAFF
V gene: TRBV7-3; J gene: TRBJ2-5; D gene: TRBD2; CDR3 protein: CASSPGGYETQYF
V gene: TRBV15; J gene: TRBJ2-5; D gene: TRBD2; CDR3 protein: CATSRIAGSLQETQYF
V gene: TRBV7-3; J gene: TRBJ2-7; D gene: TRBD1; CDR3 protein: CASSLTPGTAAYEQYF
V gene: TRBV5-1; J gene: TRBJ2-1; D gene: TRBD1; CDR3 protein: CASSPGQDYNEQFF
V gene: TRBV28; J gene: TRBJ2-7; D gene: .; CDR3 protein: CASSYPGGPEQYF
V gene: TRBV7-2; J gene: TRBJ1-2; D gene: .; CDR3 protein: CASTPQGPYGYTF
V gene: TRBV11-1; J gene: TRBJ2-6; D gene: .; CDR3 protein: CASSLVGRTGANVLTF
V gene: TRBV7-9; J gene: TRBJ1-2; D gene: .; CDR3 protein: CASGSGRAGYTF
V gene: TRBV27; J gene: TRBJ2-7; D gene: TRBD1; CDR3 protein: CASSTLDRVYEQYF
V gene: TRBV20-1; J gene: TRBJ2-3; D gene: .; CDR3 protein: CSASLLAGDTQYF
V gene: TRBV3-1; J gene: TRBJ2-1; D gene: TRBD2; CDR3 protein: CASSQGGTWGLAVSSYNEQFF
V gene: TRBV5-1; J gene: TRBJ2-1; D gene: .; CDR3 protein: CASSWGDSPGDEQFF
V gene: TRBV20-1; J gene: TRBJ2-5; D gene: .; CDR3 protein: CSANEGVYPETQYF
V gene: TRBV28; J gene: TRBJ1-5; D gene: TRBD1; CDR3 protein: CASSSSGQGGNQPQHF
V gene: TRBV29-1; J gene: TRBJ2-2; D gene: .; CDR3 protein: CSVYTGRVVGELFF
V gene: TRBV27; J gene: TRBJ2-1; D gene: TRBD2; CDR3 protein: CASSLPHRTSGSYNEQFF
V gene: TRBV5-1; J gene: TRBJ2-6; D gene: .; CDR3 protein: CASSFGPSSGANVLTF
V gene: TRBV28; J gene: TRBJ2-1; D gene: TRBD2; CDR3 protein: CASSLEGLAGLNEQFF
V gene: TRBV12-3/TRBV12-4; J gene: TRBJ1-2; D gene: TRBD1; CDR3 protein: CASTGGVYGYTF
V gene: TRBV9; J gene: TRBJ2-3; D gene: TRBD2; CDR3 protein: CASSGSRAGAIGDTQYF
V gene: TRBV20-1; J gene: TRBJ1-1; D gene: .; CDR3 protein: CSARVGGWVTEAFF
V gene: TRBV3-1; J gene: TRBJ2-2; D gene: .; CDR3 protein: CASSQPGQNTGELFF
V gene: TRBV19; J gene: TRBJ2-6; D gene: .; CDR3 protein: CASSRVANVLTF
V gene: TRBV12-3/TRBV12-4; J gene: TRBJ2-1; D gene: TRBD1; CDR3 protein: CASSPDRVNEQFF